These T cell receptor beta chains were read from a single sample in a study of early T cells in non-severe SARS-CoV-2 infection. Using its own MiXCR run on the 5' RACE reads, TCRdb lists one record per CDR3 protein. The data contain about 33,000 distinct CDR3 sequences, 4.5% to 6% of them singletons. Sequenced: whole blood. Source of these receptors: an adult who was a healthcare worker with PCR-confirmed SARS-CoV-2 infection or an uninfected control (not recorded which). The CDR3 runs from the conserved cysteine through the conserved F or W. The D gene is left open where the match is weak. A row's size may be missing; if present it is once, few, many or a size class.

size	V	J	D	DNA	CDR3
many	TRBV7-2	TRBJ1-1	TRBD1	TGTGCCAGCAGCTTAGAGGACAGGGTATGGACTGAAGCTTTCTTT	CASSLEDRVWTEAFF
once	TRBV29-1	TRBJ1-5	TRBD1	TGCAGCGTTGCGGGGACAGGCAATCAGCCCCAGCATTTT	CSVAGTGNQPQHF
many	TRBV7-8	TRBJ2-7	NA	TGTGCCAGCAGCCCCTTACAGGGAAACGAGCAGTACTTC	CASSPLQGNEQYF
many	TRBV5-8	TRBJ2-1	TRBD1	TGTGCCAGCAGCAGGGGACAGGCCAACTACAATGAGCAGTTCTTC	CASSRGQANYNEQFF
many	TRBV7-8	TRBJ2-1	TRBD2	TGTGCCAGCACCCTATTGCGGGAGCGAAGCTACAATGAGCAGTTCTTC	CASTLLRERSYNEQFF
many	TRBV7-9	TRBJ2-7	NA	TGTGCCAGCAGCCCGTCCACCGGGTGGGAGCAGTACTTC	CASSPSTGWEQYF
once	TRBV6-2/TRBV6-3	TRBJ2-2	TRBD2	TGTGCCAGCAGCCTAGCGGGAGGGCCCGGCACCGGGGAGCTGTTTTTT	CASSLAGGPGTGELFF
many	TRBV29-1	TRBJ2-5	NA	TGCAGCTTAGCCCAGGAAGAGACCCAGTACTTC	CSLAQEETQYF
few	TRBV30	TRBJ1-2	TRBD1	TGTGCCTGGAGTCCGGGGACAGATGGCTACACCTTC	CAWSPGTDGYTF
many	TRBV6-6	TRBJ2-1	TRBD2	TGTGCCAGCAGTTACAGTCTCCGGCGCGGGAGCTCCTACAATGAGCAGTTCTTC	CASSYSLRRGSSYNEQFF
many	TRBV30	TRBJ1-6	TRBD1	TGTGCCTGGAGTGTACGGGGACAGGGTACCTATAATTCACCCCTCCACTTT	CAWSVRGQGTYNSPLHF
many	TRBV7-2	TRBJ2-1	TRBD1	TGTGCCAGCAGCAAGGACAGGGCAGGGAATGAGCAGTTCTTC	CASSKDRAGNEQFF
many	TRBV20-1	TRBJ2-3	NA	TGCAGTGCTAGACAGATAGCCGACCTTAGCACAGATACGCAGTATTTT	CSARQIADLSTDTQYF
NA	TRBV19	TRBJ1-1	TRBD1	TGTGCCAGTAGGCTCACAGGGGGGAACACTGAAGCTTTCTTT	CASRLTGGNTEAFF
NA	TRBV11-2	TRBJ1-6	NA	TGTGCCAGCAGCGTTATGGTGAATCTTGGTTCACCCCTCCACTTT	CASSVMVNLGSPLHF
NA	TRBV6-6	TRBJ1-5	NA	TGTGCCAGCAGTTACTCGGCGGGAAGCAATCAGCCCCAGCATTTT	CASSYSAGSNQPQHF
NA	TRBV10-3	TRBJ1-1	NA	TGTGCCATCAGTGACTACGGGGGACAAGGAAACACTGAAGCTTTCTTT	CAISDYGGQGNTEAFF
many	TRBV9	TRBJ2-1	NA	TGTGCCAGCAGCTCTAAGAGCTCCTACAATGAGCAGTTCTTC	CASSSKSSYNEQFF
many	TRBV6-5	TRBJ1-5	NA	TGTGCCAGCAGCTTGGACGGCCTGGGGGCCCAGCATTTT	CASSLDGLGAQHF
many	TRBV20-1	TRBJ2-7	TRBD2	TGCAGTGCTAGACCGGGAGGAGAAGTCTCCGAGCAGTACTTC	CSARPGGEVSEQYF
many	TRBV5-1	TRBJ1-2	TRBD1	TGCGCCAGCAGCCCCGAATTGGGACAGGGGGACTATGGCTACACCTTC	CASSPELGQGDYGYTF
NA	TRBV11-2	TRBJ1-3	NA	TGTGCCAGCAGCTTGGGCAGCTCTGGAAACACCATATATTTT	CASSLGSSGNTIYF
many	TRBV10-3	TRBJ2-1	NA	TGTGCCACCGGACTGGGCCAAGGGGCGAATGAGCAGTTCTTC	CATGLGQGANEQFF
many	TRBV4-1	TRBJ2-7	TRBD1	TGCGCCAGCAGCCAGGGACAGGGGATTGATGAGCAGTACTTC	CASSQGQGIDEQYF
many	TRBV6-2/TRBV6-3	TRBJ2-1	TRBD2	TGTGCCAGCAGCTCCGTGGGACTAGCCTATTCTCTTCTCGAGCAGTTCTTC	CASSSVGLAYSLLEQFF